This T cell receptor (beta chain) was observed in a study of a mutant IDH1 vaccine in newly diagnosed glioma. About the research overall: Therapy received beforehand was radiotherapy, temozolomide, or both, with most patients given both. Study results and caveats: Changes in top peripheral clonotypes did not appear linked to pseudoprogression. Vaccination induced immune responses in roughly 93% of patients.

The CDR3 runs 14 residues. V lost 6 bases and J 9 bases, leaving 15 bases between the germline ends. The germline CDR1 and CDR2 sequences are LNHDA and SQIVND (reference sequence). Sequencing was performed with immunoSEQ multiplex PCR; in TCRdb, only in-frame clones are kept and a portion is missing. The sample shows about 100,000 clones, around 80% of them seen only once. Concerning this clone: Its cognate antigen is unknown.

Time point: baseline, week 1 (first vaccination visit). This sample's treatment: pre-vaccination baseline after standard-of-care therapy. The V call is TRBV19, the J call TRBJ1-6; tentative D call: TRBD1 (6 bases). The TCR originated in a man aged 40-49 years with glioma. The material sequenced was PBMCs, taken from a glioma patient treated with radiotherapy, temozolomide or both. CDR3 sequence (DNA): TGTGCCAGTAGCCCGGGGCCCAGGGGTTCACCCCTCCACTTT. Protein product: CASSPGPRGSPLHF.